This is a list of T cell receptor beta chains from one sample in a study of cytomegalovirus exposure and HLA in healthy donors. Measured with immunoSEQ multiplex PCR; TCRdb has only the in-frame clones, and not every one. The data contain tens of thousands of clones, 64% of them seen just once; the ten biggest clones take up approximately 2.2%. What was sequenced was PBMCs. These receptors originate from a human donor in good health. The CDR3 runs from the conserved cysteine through the conserved F or W. The D gene is left open where the match is weak. Size is stated for part of the rows, as once, few or many counts, or as a class when the clone is expanded.

V gene	D gene	clone size	J gene	CDR3 protein	CDR3 DNA
TRBV4-2	TRBD2	.	TRBJ2-7	CASSQEAGGLYEQYF	TGTGCCAGCAGCCAGGAAGCGGGGGGGCTCTACGAGCAGTACTTC
TRBV6-5	.	.	TRBJ1-1	CASSRITNTEAFF	TGTGCCAGCAGCAGGATTACGAACACTGAAGCTTTCTTT
TRBV9	.	.	TRBJ2-7	CASSVGGSYEQYF	TGTGCCAGCAGCGTCGGGGGATCCTACGAGCAGTACTTC
TRBV25-1	.	.	TRBJ1-5	CASRGGSNQPQHF	TGTGCCAGCCGGGGGGGGAGCAATCAGCCCCAGCATTTT
TRBV12-5	.	.	TRBJ1-5	CASGQGFNQPQHF	TGTGCTAGTGGTCAGGGCTTCAATCAGCCCCAGCATTTT
TRBV4-3	.	few	TRBJ1-2	CASSGSGQGSYYGYTF	TGCGCCAGCAGCGGATCAGGGCAGGGTTCTTACTATGGCTACACCTTC
TRBV29-1	.	once	TRBJ2-2	CSVSLGRGNTGELFF	TGCAGCGTCTCCCTGGGGCGGGGGAACACCGGGGAGCTGTTTTTT
TRBV19	.	.	TRBJ2-3	CASSIGGVDTQYF	TGTGCCAGTAGTATCGGAGGGGTAGATACGCAGTATTTT
TRBV11-2	.	once	TRBJ1-1	CASSQGQIATEAFF	TGTGCCAGCAGCCAAGGACAGATTGCAACTGAAGCTTTCTTT
TRBV1	.	once	TRBJ2-1	CTSSQDLQRGGYNEQFF	TGCACCAGCAGCCAAGATCTTCAGCGGGGGGGCTACAATGAGCAGTTCTTC
TRBV27	.	.	TRBJ2-7	CASSLGNEQYF	TGTGCCAGCAGCCTAGGCAACGAGCAGTACTTC
TRBV12-5	TRBD2	.	TRBJ2-7	CASGWGGGSNYEQYF	TGTGCTAGTGGTTGGGGCGGGGGTTCGAACTACGAGCAGTACTTC
TRBV14	TRBD1	.	TRBJ1-6	CASSQARGLGSPLHF	TGTGCCAGCAGCCAAGCCAGGGGGCTCGGTTCACCCCTCCACTTT
TRBV5-6	.	.	TRBJ1-1	CASSRRGNEAFF	TGTGCCAGCAGCCGGCGGGGGAATGAAGCTTTCTTT
TRBV20-1	TRBD1	.	TRBJ1-2	CSVIQGGGYTF	TGCAGTGTTATCCAGGGGGGTGGCTACACCTTC
TRBV7-6	.	.	TRBJ2-3	CASSLLTDTQYF	TGTGCCAGCAGCTTACTCACAGATACGCAGTATTTT
TRBV7-9	TRBD2	.	TRBJ2-1	CASSFPRGDNEQFF	TGTGCCAGCAGCTTCCCGCGGGGGGACAATGAGCAGTTCTTC
TRBV5-5	.	.	TRBJ1-2	CASSLVEGHHGYTF	TGTGCCAGCAGCCTGGTGGAGGGTCATCATGGCTACACCTTC
TRBV7-2	.	few	TRBJ2-3	CASSPGQPSDTQYF	TGTGCCAGCAGCCCAGGACAGCCGTCAGATACGCAGTATTTT
TRBV9	TRBD1	.	TRBJ1-6	CASSVGTGPAFVPLHF	TGTGCCAGCAGCGTAGGGACAGGGCCGGCGTTTGTACCCCTCCACTTT
TRBV6-1	.	once	TRBJ2-1	CASSEDTSSYNEQFF	TGTGCCAGCAGTGAAGACACCAGCTCCTACAATGAGCAGTTCTTC
TRBV29-1	TRBD1	once	TRBJ2-1	CSVRDRVAYNEQFF	TGCAGCGTTCGTGACAGGGTAGCCTACAATGAGCAGTTCTTC